The 19 T cell receptor beta chains reported below all come from one sample, sequenced in a study of T cells in Graves' hyperthyroidism and ophthalmopathy. Using RNA transcripts as the source, TCR beta CDR3 regions were amplified. Researchers ran a first-round RT-PCR on the TCR CDR3 using the HTBI primer set. Using its own MiXCR run on the multiplex PCR reads, TCRdb lists one record per CDR3 protein. Altogether some 460,000 distinct CDR3 sequences are present, around a sixth being singletons, with the ten largest covering over 12%. Sequencing was done on a sample of blood. The receptors were sampled from a woman between 18 and 29 years old with Graves' hyperthyroidism.

Details on this clonotype: A much more abundant neighbour one base away suggests this may be a read error. The rearrangement links TRBV14 to TRBJ1-1; D is undetermined. The CDR3 has 13 amino acids. V lost 3 bases and J lost 1, with 6 bases in between. CDR1 and CDR2 from the germline V gene are SGHDN and FVKESK. CDR3 in DNA: TGTGCCAGCAGCCATGGGAAGAACACTGAAGCTTTCTTT. This encodes CASSHGKNTEAFF.

This clonotype came up a few times. The chain has TRBV9 and TRBJ2-7, with 8 bases that match TRBD1. The germline gives CDR1 SGDLS, CDR2 YYNGEE. V lost 4 bases to trimming and J lost 2 bases; unmatched junction nucleotides: 5. This CDR3 contains 14 residues. The CDR3, as DNA: TGTGCCAGCAGCCGAGCAGGGGGCACCTACGAGCAGTACTTC. It is translated as CASSRAGGTYEQYF.

The chain is built from TRBV20-1 and TRBJ2-5, with 9 bases matching TRBD2. The germline V gene has CDR1 DFQATT and CDR2 SNEGSKA (reference sequence). The CDR3 covers 15 residues. V shed 3 bases and J 5 bases; nucleotides not matched to a gene: 10. The CDR3 nucleotides read TGCAGTGCTAGTAGGCGGGGGGGACCGTTGGAGACCCAGTACTTC. Protein sequence: CSASRRGGPLETQYF.

This clonotype came up many times. The genes are TRBV28 and TRBJ2-7; 7 bases fit TRBD1. CDR3 length: 12 residues. V shed 5 bases, J shed 7 bases, and the junction held 5 bases outside the gene matches. Germline V gene data show CDR1 as MDHEN and CDR2 as SYDVKM. CDR3 in amino acids: CASSMTGWEQYF. The CDR3 region has the DNA TGTGCCAGCAGTATGACAGGGTGGGAGCAGTACTTC.

This clonotype was counted ten times or more. V gene TRBV11-2 combines with J gene TRBJ1-3, with D possibly TRBD1 on 5 matching bases. This CDR3 spans 13 amino acids. Between the trimmed V and J ends, which lost 5 bases and 8 bases, there was a span of 13 bases. Per the germline V gene, CDR1 is SGHAT and CDR2 is FQNNGV. CDR3 in amino acids: CASSPLREYTIYF. CDR3 coding DNA: TGTGCCAGCAGCCCTCTCAGGGAATACACCATATATTTT.

This clonotype was counted only a few times. The CDR3 coding sequence is TGTGCCAGCAGTTCGCTAAGCAGGCCTTCCCCCTACGAGCAGTACTTC. Translated: CASSSLSRPSPYEQYF. The V call is TRBV7-9, the J call TRBJ2-7, with D unresolved. In germline, CDR1 is SEHNR, CDR2 FQNEAQ (reference sequence). This CDR3 is 16 amino acids long. V lost 6 bases and J lost 2, with 20 bases in between. The entire variable domain, with the rest obtained from reference TRBV7-9 and TRBJ2-7, is as follows: DTGVSQNPRHKITKRGQNVTFRCDPISEHNRLYWYRQTLGQGPEFLTYFQNEAQLEKSRLLSDRFSAERPKGSFSTLEIQRTEQGDSAMYLCASSSLSRPSPYEQYFGPGTRLTVT.

This clonotype has only a few counts. CDR3 amino acids: CASSVSAEQSTQYF. CDR3 bases: TGTGCCAGCAGTGTCTCTGCTGAGCAGTCCACGCAGTATTTT. The rearrangement joins TRBV6-1 to TRBJ2-3; D is unresolved. Germline V CDR1 and CDR2: MNHNS, SASEGT. This CDR3 is built from 14 residues. The V and J ends lost 4 bases and 9 bases respectively, with 17 bases between them.

In regard to this clonotype: A much larger clone differs from this one at a single base, so this may be a read error. This chain links TRBV27 with TRBJ2-3, with D maybe TRBD2 (5 bases). CDR3 length: 11 residues. Germline CDR1 MNHEY, CDR2 SMNVEV (reference sequence). V dropped 5 bases and J dropped 9 bases, with 9 bases sitting between them. CDR3 DNA: TGTGCCAGCAGTGTCGGGAACACGCAGTATTTT. Its translation is CASSVGNTQYF.

This clonotype occurred a few times. This sequence joins TRBV12-3 or TRBV12-4 and TRBJ2-2; D is unclear. V was shortened by 3 bases and J by 6 bases, with 5 bases between the two germline ends. The CDR3 covers 12 residues. The CDR3: CASSFRSGELFF. The CDR3 bases are TGTGCCAGCAGTTTTCGTTCCGGGGAGCTGTTTTTT.

This clonotype was recorded at least ten times. This chain connects TRBV11-2 to TRBJ1-5, with 9 positions matching TRBD1. Germline V gene sequence: CDR1 SGHAT, CDR2 FQNNGV. V shed 1 base and J 4 bases; nucleotides not matched to a gene: 5. The CDR3 is made up of 16 amino acids. CDR3 amino acids: CASSLAGTGSNQPQHF. The CDR3 DNA follows: TGTGCCAGCAGCTTAGCCGGGACAGGGTCGAATCAGCCCCAGCATTTT.

This clonotype was counted many times. This chain joins TRBV7-9 and TRBJ2-1; no reliable D call. From germline, CDR1 is SEHNR and CDR2 FQNEAQ (reference sequence). V shed 3 bases and J shed 8 bases, with 17 bases lying between them. CDR3 length equals 15 residues. The CDR3 protein is CASSFVISHADEQFF. The CDR3 DNA reads TGTGCCAGCAGCTTCGTCATCTCCCACGCGGATGAGCAGTTCTTC. The full variable domain, rest sourced from reference TRBV7-9 and TRBJ2-1, is DTGVSQNPRHKITKRGQNVTFRCDPISEHNRLYWYRQTLGQGPEFLTYFQNEAQLEKSRLLSDRFSAERPKGSFSTLEIQRTEQGDSAMYLCASSFVISHADEQFFGPGTRLTVL.

At least ten counts were recorded for this clonotype. The chain recombines TRBV7-8 with TRBJ1-1; 7 bases are shared with TRBD1. J lost 6 bases, V lost 5 bases, and 12 bases had no gene match. Germline values: CDR1 SGHVS, CDR2 FQNEAQ. The CDR3 loop spans 15 amino acids. The CDR3 loop reads CASSPRGPVAAEAFF. CDR3 sequence (DNA): TGTGCCAGCAGCCCGAGGGGGCCGGTAGCCGCTGAAGCTTTCTTT. Combining the CDR3 with reference TRBV7-8 and TRBJ1-1 gives the whole variable domain GAGVSQSPRYKVAKRGQDVALRCDPISGHVSLFWYQQALGQGPEFLTYFQNEAQLDKSGLPSDRFFAERPEGSVSTLKIQRTQQEDSAVYLCASSPRGPVAAEAFFGQGTRLTVV.

The chain joins TRBV6-2 or TRBV6-3 to TRBJ2-5; 8 positions match TRBD1. Germline CDR1 is MNHEY and CDR2 is SVGEGT. Trimming at V came to 6 bases and at J to 5 bases, leaving 14 bases not matched to a gene. The CDR3 is made up of 16 amino acids. In DNA form, the CDR3 reads TGTGCCAGCAGCTCCGGGACAGGAATATTTCGGGAGACCCAGTACTTC. Protein: CASSSGTGIFRETQYF.

This clonotype was seen only a few times. The CDR3 is CSARRSQGYEQYF. CDR3 nucleotides: TGCAGTGCTAGACGGAGTCAGGGTTACGAGCAGTACTTC. This chain uses TRBV20-1 with TRBJ2-7; maybe TRBD1 (5 bases). V lost 2 bases, J lost 4 bases, and 12 bases lay in between. Germline V CDR1 and CDR2: DFQATT, SNEGSKA (reference sequence). CDR3 length: 13 residues.

This clonotype was counted ten times or more. The rearrangement links TRBV5-1 to TRBJ2-7; 11 nucleotides align to TRBD2. After removal of 1 base from V and 3 bases from J, the junction contained 0 bases not matched to a gene. From germline, CDR1 is SGHRS and CDR2 YFSETQ. There are 14 residues in the CDR3. In DNA, the CDR3 is TGCGCCAGCAGCTTGACTAGCGGGAGCTACGAGCAGTACTTC. It encodes CASSLTSGSYEQYF.

This clonotype was seen only a few times. The rearrangement links TRBV11-2 to TRBJ1-6, with 8 bases identical to TRBD1. CDR3 length: 16 residues. V lost 5 bases and J lost 5; bases outside the gene matches: 8. Germline loops: CDR1 SGHAT, CDR2 FQNNGV. The CDR3 here is CASSKTRQGNNSPLHF. Written as DNA, the CDR3 is TGTGCCAGCAGCAAAACCCGACAGGGGAATAATTCACCCCTCCACTTT.

This clonotype was counted ten times or more. The CDR3 region is CASSAWDRGSTPLHF. The CDR3, as DNA: TGCGCCAGCAGCGCATGGGACAGGGGTAGTACACCCCTCCACTTT. The chain joins TRBV5-1 to TRBJ1-6; TRBD1 matches 10 bases. From germline, CDR1 is SGHRS and CDR2 YFSETQ. The ends lost 4 bases at V and 11 bases at J; junction bases unmatched: 9. The CDR3 consists of 15 residues.

This clonotype was observed a few times. The rearrangement uses TRBV7-8 and TRBJ2-7; D unclear. Germline CDR1 SGHVS, CDR2 FQNEAQ. The ends were cut back, 5 bases at V and 2 bases at J, with 10 bases in the middle. The CDR3 consists of 13 residues. The CDR3 nucleotides read TGTGCCAGCAGCGGGGTAGCTGCCTACGAGCAGTACTTC. It translates to CASSGVAAYEQYF.

This clonotype occurred a few times. V usage is TRBV3-1 and J usage is TRBJ2-3; TRBD2 aligns across 8 bases. Germline values: CDR1 LGHDT, CDR2 YNNKEL (reference sequence). J lost 5 bases, V lost 3 bases, and 10 bases had no gene match. The CDR3 loop spans 16 amino acids. The CDR3 sequence: CASSQGISGSGDTQYF. CDR3 bases: TGTGCCAGCAGCCAGGGGATAAGCGGGAGTGGAGATACGCAGTATTTT.